These 18 T cell receptor beta chains share one sample of origin, sequenced in a study of OX40 agonist ivuxolimab in advanced cancers. This table comes from immunoSEQ multiplex PCR, and its TCRdb copy is limited to in-frame clones, with some not included. The sample has some 86,000 clones; about 92% are singletons. The sample in question was CD4+ or CD8+ T cells sorted from blood, obtained in a trial of the OX40 agonist ivuxolimab. The receptors were sampled from an adult with an advanced solid tumor such as melanoma, head and neck, liver or kidney cancer.

The CDR3 DNA reads as TGCAGCGGGGACATCTCTAACTATGGCTACACCTTC. The encoded protein is CSGDISNYGYTF. J is TRBJ1-2 and V is TRBV29-1; weak D call: TRBD1 (6 bases). Trimming stripped 7 bases from V and 0 bases from J, with 9 bases between. The CDR3 contains 12 residues. Germline V gene sequence: CDR1 SQVTM, CDR2 ANQGSEA.

The genes are TRBV10-1 and TRBJ1-2; possibly TRBD1 for D (6 bases). This CDR3 has 14 amino acids. V gave up 3 bases and J gave up 8 bases, with 16 bases separating them. Germline CDR1 and CDR2: WNHNN and SYGVQD (reference sequence). The CDR3 DNA follows: TGCGCCAGCAGTGAATACAGGGACGGCGGCGGCTACACCTTC. Translation: CASSEYRDGGGYTF.

This clone was seen a handful of times. The chain is built from TRBV19 and TRBJ2-2, with a tentative D call TRBD1 (5 bases). Per the germline V gene, CDR1 is LNHDA and CDR2 is SQIVND (reference sequence). This CDR3 contains 17 residues. V was pared by 6 bases and J by 2 bases, with 19 bases between. CDR3 sequence (DNA): TGTGCCAGTAGCGACAGCATTGCGCTCTTAAACACCGGGGAGCTGTTTTTT. It encodes CASSDSIALLNTGELFF.

V and J are TRBV2 and TRBJ1-2, with D perhaps matching TRBD1 (5 bases). The length of the CDR3 is 15 residues. Trimming removed 2 bases at V and 6 bases at J, with 16 bases between. CDR1 and CDR2 from the germline V gene are SNHLY and FYNNEI. CDR3 region: CASSENGARMDGYTF. The CDR3, as DNA: TGTGCCAGCAGTGAAAACGGGGCGAGGATGGATGGCTACACCTTC.

As regards this clone: Distinct nucleotide sequences in the sample also encode this CDR3. This chain links TRBV19 with TRBJ1-5, with a weak D call TRBD1 (5 bases). Germline V gene sequence: CDR1 LNHDA, CDR2 SQIVND (reference sequence). With 4 bases removed from V and 5 bases from J, the gap between germline ends came to 9 bases. The CDR3 runs to 13 residues. Here the CDR3 reads CASSTQGDQPQHF. CDR3 bases: TGTGCCAGTAGTACCCAGGGTGATCAGCCCCAGCATTTT.

The genes are TRBV9 and TRBJ2-6; the D gene could be TRBD1 or TRBD2 (6 bases each). This CDR3 has 19 amino acids. V lost 4 bases and J 1 base, leaving 21 bases between the germline ends. Per the germline V gene, CDR1 is SGDLS and CDR2 is YYNGEE. The CDR3 sequence: CASSWTTGAGPSGANVLTF. For the CDR3, the DNA is TGTGCCAGCAGCTGGACAACGGGGGCAGGGCCTTCTGGGGCCAACGTCCTGACTTTC.

This clone has just one count. The chain employs TRBV7-9 and TRBJ1-6; D is undetermined. Per germline, CDR1 SEHNR and CDR2 FQNEAQ (reference sequence). Trimming took off 6 bases at V and 9 bases at J, with 12 bases between the two ends. The CDR3 consists of 13 residues. CDR3 loop: CASSISGSSPLHF. CDR3 nucleotide sequence: TGTGCCAGCAGTATTTCGGGTAGTTCACCCCTCCACTTT.

This clone was recorded only once. This chain joins TRBV14 and TRBJ2-5, with 13 bases lining up with TRBD2. Per germline, CDR1 SGHDN and CDR2 FVKESK. The CDR3 totals 14 residues. V trimming: 9 bases; J trimming: 5 bases; junction bases outside the gene matches: 6. The chain's CDR3 is CASLGLAGTETQYF. CDR3 nucleotides: TGTGCCAGTTTGGGACTAGCGGGGACGGAGACCCAGTACTTC.

V is TRBV2 and J is TRBJ1-6; tentatively, D is TRBD1 (5 bases). V gave up 6 bases and J gave up 0 bases, with 9 bases separating them. The CDR3 contains 15 residues. CDR1 is SNHLY and CDR2 is FYNNEI in the germline V gene. CDR3 coding DNA: TGTGCCAGCAGACCAGGGAGCTCCTATAATTCACCCCTCCACTTT. Its protein is CASRPGSSYNSPLHF.

The chain recombines TRBV19 with TRBJ2-3; unclear D gene. Germline V CDR1 and CDR2: LNHDA, SQIVND (reference sequence). Between the trimmed V and J ends, which lost 5 bases and 6 bases, there was a span of 6 bases. The CDR3 contains 11 residues. CDR3 sequence (DNA): TGTGCCAGTAGTCTGTGGGATACGCAGTATTTT. Encoded protein: CASSLWDTQYF.

This chain uses TRBV12-2 with TRBJ2-4; the tabulated D call, TRBD1, remains unverified against the DNA. TRBV12-2 is classified as a pseudogene. The CDR3 runs to 18 residues. DNA of the CDR3: TGTGCAAGTCGCCGCGACAGGGGGCAATCGCCAGCCAAAAACATTCAGTACTTC. This sequence encodes CASRRDRGQSPAKNIQYF.

The chain carries TRBV27 and TRBJ2-3; 11 bases map to TRBD2. This CDR3 contains 21 residues. The ends lost 2 bases at V and 2 bases at J; junction bases unmatched: 18. Looked up from germline, CDR1 is MNHEY and CDR2 is SMNVEV (reference sequence). In DNA, the CDR3 is TGTGCCAGCAGTTTACAAAGCCGCATACTAGCGGGGGCCGAATACACAGATACGCAGTATTTT. It translates to CASSLQSRILAGAEYTDTQYF.

This clone was observed a few times. The V and J genes are TRBV5-1 and TRBJ2-3; 9 bases match TRBD2. There are 16 residues in the CDR3. With V trimmed by 1 base and J by 4 bases, 7 bases remained unmatched. Germline lookup yields CDR1 SGHRS and CDR2 YFSETQ. CDR3 nucleotides: TGCGCCAGCAGCTTGACCTACGCGGGGGGGTCAGATACGCAGTATTTT. It codes for CASSLTYAGGSDTQYF. The entire variable domain, with the rest obtained from reference TRBV5-1 and TRBJ2-3, is as follows: KAGVTQTPRYLIKTRGQQVTLSCSPISGHRSVSWYQQTPGQGLQFLFEYFSETQRNKGNFPGRFSGRQFSNSRSEMNVSTLELGDSALYLCASSLTYAGGSDTQYFGPGTRLTVL.

The chain couples TRBV11-2 to TRBJ1-5; D is unresolved. Germline-derived CDR1 and CDR2 are SGHAT and FQNNGV. The CDR3 sequence is 12 residues long. V dropped 0 bases and J dropped 5 bases, with 2 bases sitting between them. This CDR3 is CASSLEDQPQHF. The CDR3 bases are TGTGCCAGCAGCTTAGAGGATCAGCCCCAGCATTTT.

The gene calls are TRBV7-8 and TRBJ1-4; perhaps TRBD1 as D (5 bases). Germline-derived CDR1 and CDR2 are SGHVS and FQNEAQ. The CDR3 runs 14 residues. The V and J ends lost 8 bases and 7 bases respectively, with 17 bases between them. The CDR3, as DNA: TGTGCCAGCTCCCTAAGGGGTGGGGGTGAAAAACTGTTTTTT. Its translation: CASSLRGGGEKLFF. Based on the CDR3 plus reference TRBV7-8 and TRBJ1-4, the full variable domain is GAGVSQSPRYKVAKRGQDVALRCDPISGHVSLFWYQQALGQGPEFLTYFQNEAQLDKSGLPSDRFFAERPEGSVSTLKIQRTQQEDSAVYLCASSLRGGGEKLFFGSGTQLSVL.

The V and J genes are TRBV12-5 and TRBJ2-5; 8 nucleotides match TRBD1. V shed 4 bases and J 2 bases; nucleotides not matched to a gene: 6. Germline V gene data show CDR1 as LGHNT and CDR2 as FRNRAP. The CDR3 contains 15 residues. The CDR3 loop reads CASGSGTGRQETQYF. The CDR3 DNA reads TGTGCTAGTGGTTCCGGGACAGGAAGGCAAGAGACCCAGTACTTC.

The chain uses TRBV5-6 and TRBJ2-5, with a possible D match to TRBD1 (6 bases). Germline assignment: CDR1 SGHDT and CDR2 YYEEEE. The CDR3 runs 14 residues. V was pared by 2 bases and J by 4 bases, with 12 bases between. Here the CDR3 reads CASSLQGVSETQYF. The CDR3 DNA reads as TGTGCCAGCAGCTTACAGGGCGTATCAGAGACCCAGTACTTC.

The chain uses TRBV30 and TRBJ1-3; D uncertain. Trimming left V 5 bases short and J 0 bases short, with 8 bases between. CDR1 GTSNPN and CDR2 SVGIG come from the germline V gene (reference sequence). The CDR3 runs 13 residues. CDR3 loop: CAWGRDSGNTIYF. CDR3 bases: TGTGCCTGGGGACGGGACTCTGGAAACACCATATATTTT.